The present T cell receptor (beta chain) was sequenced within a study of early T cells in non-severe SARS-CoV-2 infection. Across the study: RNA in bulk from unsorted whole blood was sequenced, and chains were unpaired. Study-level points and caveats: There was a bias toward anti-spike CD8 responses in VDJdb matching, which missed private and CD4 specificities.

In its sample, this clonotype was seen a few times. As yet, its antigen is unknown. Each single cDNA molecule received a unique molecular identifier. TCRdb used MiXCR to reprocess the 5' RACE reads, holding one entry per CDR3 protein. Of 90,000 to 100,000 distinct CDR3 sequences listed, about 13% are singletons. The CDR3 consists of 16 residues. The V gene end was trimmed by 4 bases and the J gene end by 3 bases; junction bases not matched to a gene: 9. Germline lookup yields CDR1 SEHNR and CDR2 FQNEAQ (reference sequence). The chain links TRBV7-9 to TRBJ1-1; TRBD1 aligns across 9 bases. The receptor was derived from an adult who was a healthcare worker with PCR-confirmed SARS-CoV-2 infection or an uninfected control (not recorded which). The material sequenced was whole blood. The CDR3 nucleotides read TGTGCCAGCAGCTATAACAGGGGGCTAGAGGACACTGAAGCTTTCTTT. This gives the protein CASSYNRGLEDTEAFF.